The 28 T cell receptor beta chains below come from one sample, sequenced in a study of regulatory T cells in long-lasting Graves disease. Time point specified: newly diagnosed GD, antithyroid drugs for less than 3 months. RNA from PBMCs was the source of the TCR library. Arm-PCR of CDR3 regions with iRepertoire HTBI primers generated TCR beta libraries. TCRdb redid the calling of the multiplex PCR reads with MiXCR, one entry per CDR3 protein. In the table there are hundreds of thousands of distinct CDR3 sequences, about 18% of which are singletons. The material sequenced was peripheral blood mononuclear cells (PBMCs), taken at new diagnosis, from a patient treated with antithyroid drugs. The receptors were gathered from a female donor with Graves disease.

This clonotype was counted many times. CDR3 loop: CATSDPTIPPGYTDTQYF. In DNA form, the CDR3 reads TGTGCCACCAGTGACCCGACCATACCCCCTGGGTACACAGATACGCAGTATTTT. The chain combines TRBV24-1 with TRBJ2-3; D uncertain. The CDR3 loop spans 18 amino acids. Per the germline V gene, CDR1 is KGHDR and CDR2 is SFDVKD. Trimming removed 4 bases from V and 2 bases from J, with 21 bases in between.

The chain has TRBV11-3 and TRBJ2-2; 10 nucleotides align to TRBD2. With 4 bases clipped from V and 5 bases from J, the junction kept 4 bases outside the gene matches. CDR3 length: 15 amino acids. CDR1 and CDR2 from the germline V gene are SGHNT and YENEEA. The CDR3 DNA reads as TGTGCCAGCAGCTACATACTAGCGGGGACCGGGGAGCTGTTTTTT. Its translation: CASSYILAGTGELFF.

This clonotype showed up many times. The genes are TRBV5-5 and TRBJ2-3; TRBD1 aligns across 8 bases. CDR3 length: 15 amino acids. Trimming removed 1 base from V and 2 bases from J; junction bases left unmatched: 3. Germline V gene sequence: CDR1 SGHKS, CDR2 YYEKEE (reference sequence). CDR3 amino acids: CASSLQGAFTDTQYF. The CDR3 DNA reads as TGTGCCAGCAGCTTGCAGGGGGCGTTCACAGATACGCAGTATTTT.

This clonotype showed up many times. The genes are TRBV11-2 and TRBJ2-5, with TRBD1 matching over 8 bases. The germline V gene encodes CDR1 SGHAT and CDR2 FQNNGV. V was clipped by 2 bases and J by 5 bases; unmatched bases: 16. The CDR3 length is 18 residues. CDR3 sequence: CASSLSSGTGGVWETQYF. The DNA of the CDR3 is TGTGCCAGCAGCTTAAGCTCCGGGACAGGTGGCGTCTGGGAGACCCAGTACTTC.

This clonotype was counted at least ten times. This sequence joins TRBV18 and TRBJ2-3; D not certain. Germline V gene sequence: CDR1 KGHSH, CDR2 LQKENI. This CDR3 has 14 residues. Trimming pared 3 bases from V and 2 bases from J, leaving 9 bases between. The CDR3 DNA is TGTGCCAGCTCACCTGCCTATGTCACAGATACGCAGTATTTT. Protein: CASSPAYVTDTQYF.

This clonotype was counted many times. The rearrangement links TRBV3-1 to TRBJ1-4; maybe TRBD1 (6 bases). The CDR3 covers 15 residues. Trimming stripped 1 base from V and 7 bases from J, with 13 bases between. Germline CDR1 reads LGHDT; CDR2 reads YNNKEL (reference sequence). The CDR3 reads CASSQVVQGSEKLFF. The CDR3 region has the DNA TGTGCCAGCAGCCAAGTTGTCCAGGGGAGTGAAAAACTGTTTTTT.

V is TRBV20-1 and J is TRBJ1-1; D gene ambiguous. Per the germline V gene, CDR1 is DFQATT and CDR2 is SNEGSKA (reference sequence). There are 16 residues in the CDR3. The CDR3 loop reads CSPRPLFGSLNTEAFF. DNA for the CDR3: TGCAGCCCGCGGCCCCTCTTCGGGAGCCTGAACACTGAAGCTTTCTTT.

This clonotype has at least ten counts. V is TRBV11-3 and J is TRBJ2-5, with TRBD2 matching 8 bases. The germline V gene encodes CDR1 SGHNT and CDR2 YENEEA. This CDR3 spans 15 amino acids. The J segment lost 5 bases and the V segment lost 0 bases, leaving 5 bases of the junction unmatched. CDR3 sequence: CASSLDSRLAETQYF. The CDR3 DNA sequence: TGTGCCAGCAGCTTAGATTCCCGACTAGCGGAGACCCAGTACTTC.

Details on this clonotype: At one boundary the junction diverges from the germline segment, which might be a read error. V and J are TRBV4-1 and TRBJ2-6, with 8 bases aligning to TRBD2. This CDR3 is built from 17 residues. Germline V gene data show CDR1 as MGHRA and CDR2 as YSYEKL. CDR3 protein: CASRQVGGGSGANVLTF. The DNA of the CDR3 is TGCGCCAGCAGACAAGTCGGCGGGGGGTCTGGGGCCAACGTCCTGACTTTC.

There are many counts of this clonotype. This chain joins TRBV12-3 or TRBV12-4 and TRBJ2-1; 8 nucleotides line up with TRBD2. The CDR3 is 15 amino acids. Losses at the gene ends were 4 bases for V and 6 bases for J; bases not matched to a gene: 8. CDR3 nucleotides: TGTGCCAGCAGTTCCACCGGGAGGGCCTTCAATGAGCAGTTCTTC. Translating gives CASSSTGRAFNEQFF.

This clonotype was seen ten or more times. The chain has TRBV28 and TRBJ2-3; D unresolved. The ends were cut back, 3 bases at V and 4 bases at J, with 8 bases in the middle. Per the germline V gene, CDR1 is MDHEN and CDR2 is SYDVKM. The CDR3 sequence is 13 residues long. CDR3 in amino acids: CASSFAVPDTQYF. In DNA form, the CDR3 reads TGTGCCAGCAGTTTCGCAGTTCCAGATACGCAGTATTTT.

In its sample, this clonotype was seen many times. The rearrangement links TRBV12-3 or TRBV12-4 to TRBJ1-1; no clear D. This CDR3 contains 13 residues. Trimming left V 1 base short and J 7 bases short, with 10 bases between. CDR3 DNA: TGTGCCAGCAGTTTAGGTACAGCTTATGAAGCTTTCTTT. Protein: CASSLGTAYEAFF.

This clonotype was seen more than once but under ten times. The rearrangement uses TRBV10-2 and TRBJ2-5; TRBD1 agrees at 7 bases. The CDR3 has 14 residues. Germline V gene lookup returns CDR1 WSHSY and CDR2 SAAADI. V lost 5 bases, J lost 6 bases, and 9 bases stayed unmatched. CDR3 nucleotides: TGCGCCAGCAGTTCGACAGGGTTGGTAAAGACCCAGTACTTC. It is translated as CASSSTGLVKTQYF.

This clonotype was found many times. Here the CDR3 reads CASSLQEHYGYTF. In DNA form, the CDR3 reads TGCGCCAGCAGCTTACAGGAACACTATGGCTACACCTTC. This chain joins TRBV5-1 and TRBJ1-2; D may be TRBD1 (5 bases). CDR1 is SGHRS, CDR2 YFSETQ, per germline. This CDR3 has 13 residues. Trimming removed 2 bases at V and 3 bases at J, with 8 bases between.

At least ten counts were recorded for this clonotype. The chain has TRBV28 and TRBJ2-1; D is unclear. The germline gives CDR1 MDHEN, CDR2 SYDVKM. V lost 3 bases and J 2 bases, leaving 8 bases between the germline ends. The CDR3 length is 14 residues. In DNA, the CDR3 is TGTGCCAGCAGTTTGTGGGAAACCTACAATGAGCAGTTCTTC. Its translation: CASSLWETYNEQFF.

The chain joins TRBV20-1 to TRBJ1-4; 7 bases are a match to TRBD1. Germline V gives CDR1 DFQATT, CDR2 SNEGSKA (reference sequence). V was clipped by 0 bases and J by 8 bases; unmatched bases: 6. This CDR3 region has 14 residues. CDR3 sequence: CSARDLGTAEKLFF. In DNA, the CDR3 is TGCAGTGCTAGAGATCTGGGGACAGCCGAAAAACTGTTTTTT.

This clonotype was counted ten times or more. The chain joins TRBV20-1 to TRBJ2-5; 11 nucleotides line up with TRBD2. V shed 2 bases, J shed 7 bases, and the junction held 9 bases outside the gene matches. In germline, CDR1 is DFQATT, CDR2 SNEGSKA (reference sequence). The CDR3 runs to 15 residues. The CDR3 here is CSARPGTSGGGTQYF. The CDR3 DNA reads TGCAGTGCTAGACCGGGGACTAGCGGCGGGGGGACCCAGTACTTC.

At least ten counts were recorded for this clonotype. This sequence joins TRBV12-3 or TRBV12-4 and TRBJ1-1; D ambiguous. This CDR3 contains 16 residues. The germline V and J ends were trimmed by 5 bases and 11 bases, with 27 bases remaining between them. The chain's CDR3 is CASSPPALLRIFGAFF. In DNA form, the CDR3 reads TGTGCCAGCAGTCCCCCGGCCTTACTCAGGATTTTTGGGGCTTTCTTT.

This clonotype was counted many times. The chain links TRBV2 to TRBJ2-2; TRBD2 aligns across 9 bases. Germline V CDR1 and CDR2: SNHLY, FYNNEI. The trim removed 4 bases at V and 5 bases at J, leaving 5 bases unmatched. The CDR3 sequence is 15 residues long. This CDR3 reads CASSVSLAGTGELFF. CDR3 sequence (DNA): TGTGCCAGCAGTGTTTCCCTAGCGGGAACCGGGGAGCTGTTTTTT.

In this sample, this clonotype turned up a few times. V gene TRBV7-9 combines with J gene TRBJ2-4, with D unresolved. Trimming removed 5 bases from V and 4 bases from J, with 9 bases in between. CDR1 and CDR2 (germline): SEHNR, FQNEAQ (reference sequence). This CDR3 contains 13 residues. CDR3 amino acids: CASSLPTKNIQYF. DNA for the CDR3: TGTGCCAGCAGCCTACCGACAAAAAACATTCAGTACTTC.

CDR3 sequence reads: CASSLAGGPQQTQYF. CDR3 DNA: TGTGCCAGCAGTCTAGCGGGAGGACCTCAACAGACCCAGTACTTC. This sequence joins TRBV2 and TRBJ2-5, with 11 bases identical to TRBD2. The CDR3 consists of 15 residues. V lost 5 bases and J lost 6; bases outside the gene matches: 8. Germline V lookup: CDR1 SNHLY, CDR2 FYNNEI.

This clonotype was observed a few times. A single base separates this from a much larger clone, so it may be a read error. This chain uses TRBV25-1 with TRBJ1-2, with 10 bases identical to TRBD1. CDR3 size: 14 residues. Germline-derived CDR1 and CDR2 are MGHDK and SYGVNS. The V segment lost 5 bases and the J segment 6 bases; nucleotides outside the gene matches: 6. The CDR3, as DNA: TGTGCCAGCAGTCGACAGGGGGCTACCCATGGCTACACCTTC. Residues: CASSRQGATHGYTF.

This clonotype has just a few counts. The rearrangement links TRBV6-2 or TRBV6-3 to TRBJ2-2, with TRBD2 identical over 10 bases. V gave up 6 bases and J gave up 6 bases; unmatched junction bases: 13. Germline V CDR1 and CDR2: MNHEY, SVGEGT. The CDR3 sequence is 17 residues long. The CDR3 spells CASSLKAGGPGPGELFF. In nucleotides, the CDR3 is TGTGCCAGCAGCCTAAAAGCGGGAGGGCCCGGTCCCGGGGAGCTGTTTTTT.

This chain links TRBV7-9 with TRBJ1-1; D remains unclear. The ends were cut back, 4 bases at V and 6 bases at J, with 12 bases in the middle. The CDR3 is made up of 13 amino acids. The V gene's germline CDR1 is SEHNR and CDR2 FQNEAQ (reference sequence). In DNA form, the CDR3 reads TGTGCCAGCAGCTACTCCCCCCGTTCTGAAGCTTTCTTT. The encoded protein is CASSYSPRSEAFF.

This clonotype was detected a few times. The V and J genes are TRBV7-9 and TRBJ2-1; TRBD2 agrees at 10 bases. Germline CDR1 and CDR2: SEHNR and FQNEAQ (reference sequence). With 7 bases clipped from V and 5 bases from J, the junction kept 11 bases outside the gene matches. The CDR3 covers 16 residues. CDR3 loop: CASTTGGLAGDNEQFF. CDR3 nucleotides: TGTGCCAGCACCACCGGAGGGCTAGCGGGAGACAATGAGCAGTTCTTC. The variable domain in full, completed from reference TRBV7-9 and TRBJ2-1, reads DTGVSQNPRHKITKRGQNVTFRCDPISEHNRLYWYRQTLGQGPEFLTYFQNEAQLEKSRLLSDRFSAERPKGSFSTLEIQRTEQGDSAMYLCASTTGGLAGDNEQFFGPGTRLTVL.

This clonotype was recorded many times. CDR3 in amino acids: CASSPFSSGGSYEQYF. CDR3 coding DNA: TGTGCCAGCAGCCCCTTCTCAAGCGGAGGCTCCTACGAGCAGTACTTC. The chain joins TRBV11-3 to TRBJ2-7; TRBD2 is a possible D gene (5 bases). The V gene's germline CDR1 is SGHNT and CDR2 YENEEA. CDR3 length: 16 amino acids. Trimming shortened V by 5 bases and J by 0 bases, and 17 bases separated the two germline ends.

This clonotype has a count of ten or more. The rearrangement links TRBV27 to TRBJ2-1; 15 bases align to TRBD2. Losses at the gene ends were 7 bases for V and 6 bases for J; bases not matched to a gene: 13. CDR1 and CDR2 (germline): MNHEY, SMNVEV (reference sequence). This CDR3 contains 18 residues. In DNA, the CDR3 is TGTGCCAGCACCCTAAGGAGGGGACTAGCGGGAGGTAGCAATGAGCAGTTCTTC. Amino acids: CASTLRRGLAGGSNEQFF.

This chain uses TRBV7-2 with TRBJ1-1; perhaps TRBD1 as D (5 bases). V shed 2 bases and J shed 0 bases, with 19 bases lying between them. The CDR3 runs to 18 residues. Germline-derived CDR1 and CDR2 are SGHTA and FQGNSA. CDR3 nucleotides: TGTGCCAGCAGCTTAAACCTATTAGGGACGACGGTGAACACTGAAGCTTTCTTT. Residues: CASSLNLLGTTVNTEAFF.